A selection of T cell receptor beta chains follows, all from one sample in a study of shared clonotypes between healthy human individuals. Libraries were prepared by immunoSEQ multiplex PCR; TCRdb keeps only in-frame clonotypes and omits some of them. The top ten clones hold 1.7% of a sample with about 660,000 clones, about 74% of them seen once. The sample taken for sequencing was memory CD4+ T cells sorted from blood. These receptors came from a woman aged 25 to 45 in good health. CDR3s include the opening cysteine and the closing phenylalanine or tryptophan. Each record gives: J gene, D gene, clone size, V gene, CDR3 protein, CDR3 DNA. A D gene is named only where the DNA matches it firmly. Clone size is not always given. Where it is, it says once, few, many or a class for expanded clones.

>TRBJ2-1|TRBD2|NA|TRBV6-4
CASKLREGQGEQFF
TGTGCCAGCAAACTGCGGGAGGGCCAGGGAGAGCAGTTCTTC
>TRBJ1-1|NA|few|TRBV10-3
CAISDSGQPNTEAFF
TGTGCCATCAGTGATTCGGGACAACCGAACACTGAAGCTTTCTTT
>TRBJ1-5|NA|NA|TRBV9
CASSVPFDGGLGKYQPQHF
TGTGCCAGCAGCGTTCCTTTTGACGGGGGTCTCGGTAAGTATCAGCCCCAGCATTTT
>TRBJ2-7|NA|NA|TRBV30
CAWSSGPYEQYF
TGTGCCTGGAGTAGCGGCCCCTACGAGCAGTACTTC
>TRBJ2-1|TRBD2|NA|TRBV19
CASSVTGTSGIGQFF
TGTGCCAGTAGTGTTACCGGGACTAGCGGGATAGGGCAGTTCTTC
>TRBJ2-7|TRBD2|NA|TRBV7-2
CASSLGGAGGREQYF
TGTGCCAGCAGCTTAGGGGGAGCGGGAGGGCGCGAGCAGTACTTC
>TRBJ1-2|TRBD1|NA|TRBV2
CASERTGGEYGYTF
TGTGCCAGCGAAAGGACAGGGGGTGAATATGGCTACACCTTC
>TRBJ2-7|TRBD2|once|TRBV28
CASSSGRGTYEQYF
TGTGCCAGCTCAAGCGGGAGAGGTACCTACGAGCAGTACTTC
>TRBJ2-1|NA|NA|TRBV4-1
CASSPRLVFNEQFF
TGCGCCAGCAGCCCTCGACTAGTTTTTAATGAGCAGTTCTTC
>TRBJ2-3|NA|NA|TRBV28
CASSPMGVSRYTDTQYF
TGTGCCAGCAGCCCCATGGGGGTCTCGCGGTACACAGATACGCAGTATTTT
>TRBJ2-3|TRBD1|NA|TRBV14
CASSQLTGVLTDTQYF
TGTGCCAGCAGCCAACTGACAGGGGTCCTCACAGATACGCAGTATTTT
>TRBJ2-3|TRBD2|NA|TRBV27
CASSPWGGVADTQYF
TGTGCCAGCAGTCCCTGGGGAGGGGTGGCAGATACGCAGTATTTT
>TRBJ1-5|TRBD1|once|TRBV5-1
CASSKGTGVNQPQHF
TGCGCCAGCAGCAAAGGGACAGGGGTGAATCAGCCCCAGCATTTT
>TRBJ2-7|NA|few|TRBV21-1
CASSRTSGCTYEQYF
TGTGCCAGCAGCAGAACTAGCGGGTGTACCTACGAGCAGTACTTC
>TRBJ2-7|NA|few|TRBV30
CAWSQNMDSYEQYF
TGTGCCTGGAGCCAAAACATGGACTCCTACGAGCAGTACTTC
>TRBJ2-1|TRBD1|NA|TRBV19
CATRTGWGNNEQFF
TGTGCCACCCGGACAGGGTGGGGTAACAATGAGCAGTTCTTC
>TRBJ2-5|NA|NA|TRBV28
CASSLSRGGETQYF
TGTGCCAGCAGTTTATCCCGGGGCGGGGAGACCCAGTACTTC
>TRBJ2-2|TRBD2|NA|TRBV15
CATSRGGSGTGELFF
TGTGCCACCAGCAGGGGGGGGAGCGGAACCGGGGAGCTGTTTTTT
>TRBJ2-2|NA|NA|TRBV7-2
CASSLTGAGTGELFF
TGTGCCAGCAGCTTGACGGGAGCGGGCACCGGGGAGCTGTTTTTT
>TRBJ2-5|NA|NA|TRBV6-6
CASSYPGGETQYF
TGTGCCAGCAGTTACCCCGGCGGGGAGACCCAGTACTTC
>TRBJ1-1|NA|few|TRBV7-3
CASSLNPPPATEAFF
TGTGCCAGCAGCTTAAATCCCCCCCCCGCCACTGAAGCTTTCTTT
>TRBJ2-6|TRBD1|NA|TRBV28
CASTSEGRTGGVGANVLTF
TGTGCCAGCACCTCCGAGGGGAGAACAGGGGGCGTTGGGGCCAACGTCCTGACTTTC
>TRBJ1-1|NA|NA|TRBV7-9
CASSLDGYRNTEAFF
TGTGCCAGCAGCTTAGACGGGTATAGGAACACTGAAGCTTTCTTT
>TRBJ2-7|NA|NA|TRBV28
CASRYRHDEQYF
TGTGCCAGTAGGTACAGGCACGACGAGCAGTACTTC
>TRBJ1-6|NA|NA|TRBV15
CATSRVGRVASPLHF
TGTGCCACCAGCAGAGTGGGCAGGGTCGCTTCACCCCTCCACTTT